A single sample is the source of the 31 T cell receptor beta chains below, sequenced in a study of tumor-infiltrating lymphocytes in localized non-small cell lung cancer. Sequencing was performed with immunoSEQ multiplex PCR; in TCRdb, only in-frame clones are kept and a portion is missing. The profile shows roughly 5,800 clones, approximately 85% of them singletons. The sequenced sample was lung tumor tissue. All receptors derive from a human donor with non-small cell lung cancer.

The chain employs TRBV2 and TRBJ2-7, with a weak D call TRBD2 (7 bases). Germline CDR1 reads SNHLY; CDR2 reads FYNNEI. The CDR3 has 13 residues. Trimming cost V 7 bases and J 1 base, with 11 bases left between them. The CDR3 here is CASTGGTSYEQYF. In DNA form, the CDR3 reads TGTGCCAGCACCGGGGGGACATCCTACGAGCAGTACTTC. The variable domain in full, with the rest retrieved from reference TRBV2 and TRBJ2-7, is EPEVTQTPSHQVTQMGQEVILRCVPISNHLYFYWYRQILGQKVEFLVSFYNNEISEKSEIFDDQFSVERPDGSNFTLKIRSTKLEDSAMYFCASTGGTSYEQYFGPGTRLTVT.

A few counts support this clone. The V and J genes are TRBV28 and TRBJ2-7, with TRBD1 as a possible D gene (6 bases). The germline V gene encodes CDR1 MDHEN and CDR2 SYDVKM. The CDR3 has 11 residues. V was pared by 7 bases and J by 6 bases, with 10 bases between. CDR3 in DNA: TGTGCCAGCACCCGAGGGGGCGAGCAGTACTTC. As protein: CASTRGGEQYF.

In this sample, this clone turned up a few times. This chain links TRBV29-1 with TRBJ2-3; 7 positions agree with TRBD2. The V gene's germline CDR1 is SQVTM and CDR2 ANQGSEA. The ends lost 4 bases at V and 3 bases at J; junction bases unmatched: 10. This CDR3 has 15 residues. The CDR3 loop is CSVAGTGGGTDTQYF. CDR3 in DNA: TGCAGCGTTGCGGGAACGGGGGGAGGAACAGATACGCAGTATTTT.

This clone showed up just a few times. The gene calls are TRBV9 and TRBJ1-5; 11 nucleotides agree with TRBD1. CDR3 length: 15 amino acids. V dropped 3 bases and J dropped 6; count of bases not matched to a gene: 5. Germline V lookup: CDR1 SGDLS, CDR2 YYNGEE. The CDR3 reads CASSAGQGARQPQHF. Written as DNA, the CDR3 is TGTGCCAGCAGCGCCGGACAGGGGGCACGTCAGCCCCAGCATTTT.

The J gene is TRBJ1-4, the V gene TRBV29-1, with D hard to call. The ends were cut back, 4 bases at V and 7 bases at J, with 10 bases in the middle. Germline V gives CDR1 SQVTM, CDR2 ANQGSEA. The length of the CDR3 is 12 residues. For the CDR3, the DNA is TGCAGCGTTGGATGGGGAGGTGAAAAACTGTTTTTT. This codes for CSVGWGGEKLFF.

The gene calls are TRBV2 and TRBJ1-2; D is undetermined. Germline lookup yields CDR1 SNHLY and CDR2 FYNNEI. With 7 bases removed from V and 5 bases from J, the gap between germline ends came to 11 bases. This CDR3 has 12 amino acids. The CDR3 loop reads CASTVRAYGYTF. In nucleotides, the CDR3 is TGTGCCAGCACCGTTCGGGCATATGGCTACACCTTC.

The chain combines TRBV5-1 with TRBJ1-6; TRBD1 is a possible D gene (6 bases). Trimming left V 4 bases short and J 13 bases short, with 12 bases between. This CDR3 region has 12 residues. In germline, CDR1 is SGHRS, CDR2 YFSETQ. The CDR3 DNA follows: TGCGCCAGCAGCCGGGAGGACAGTCCCCTCCACTTT. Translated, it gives CASSREDSPLHF. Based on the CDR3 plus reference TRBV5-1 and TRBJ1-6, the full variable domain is KAGVTQTPRYLIKTRGQQVTLSCSPISGHRSVSWYQQTPGQGLQFLFEYFSETQRNKGNFPGRFSGRQFSNSRSEMNVSTLELGDSALYLCASSREDSPLHFGNGTRLTVT.

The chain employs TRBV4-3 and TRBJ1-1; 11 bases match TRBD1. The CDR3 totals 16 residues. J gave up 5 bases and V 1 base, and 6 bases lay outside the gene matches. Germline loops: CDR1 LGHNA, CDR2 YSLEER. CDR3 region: CASSQAPGQGATEAFF. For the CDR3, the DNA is TGCGCCAGCAGCCAAGCGCCCGGACAGGGGGCAACTGAAGCTTTCTTT.

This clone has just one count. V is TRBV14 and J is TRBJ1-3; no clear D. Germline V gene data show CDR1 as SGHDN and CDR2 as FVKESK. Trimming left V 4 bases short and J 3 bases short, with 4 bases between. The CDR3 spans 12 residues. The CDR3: CASSLIGNTIYF. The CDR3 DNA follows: TGTGCCAGCAGCCTTATTGGAAACACCATATATTTT.

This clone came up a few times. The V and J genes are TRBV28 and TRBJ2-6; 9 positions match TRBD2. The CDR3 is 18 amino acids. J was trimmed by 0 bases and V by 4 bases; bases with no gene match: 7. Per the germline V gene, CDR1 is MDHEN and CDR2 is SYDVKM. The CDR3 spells CASSSLAGKSSGANVLTF. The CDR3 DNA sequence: TGTGCCAGCAGTTCACTAGCGGGCAAATCCTCTGGGGCCAACGTCCTGACTTTC.

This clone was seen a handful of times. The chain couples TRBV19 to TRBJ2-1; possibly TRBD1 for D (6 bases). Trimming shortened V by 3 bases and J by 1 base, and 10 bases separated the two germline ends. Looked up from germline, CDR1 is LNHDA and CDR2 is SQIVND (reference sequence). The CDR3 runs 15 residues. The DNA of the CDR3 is TGTGCCAGTAGTATCTCAGGGGTTTCCTACAATGAGCAGTTCTTC. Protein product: CASSISGVSYNEQFF.

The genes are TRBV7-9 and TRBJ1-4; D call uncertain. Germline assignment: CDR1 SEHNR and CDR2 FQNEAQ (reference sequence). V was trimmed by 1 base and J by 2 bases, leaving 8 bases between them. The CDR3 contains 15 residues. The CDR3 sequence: CASSLGLSTNEKLFF. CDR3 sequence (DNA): TGTGCCAGCAGCTTAGGCCTAAGCACTAATGAAAAACTGTTTTTT.

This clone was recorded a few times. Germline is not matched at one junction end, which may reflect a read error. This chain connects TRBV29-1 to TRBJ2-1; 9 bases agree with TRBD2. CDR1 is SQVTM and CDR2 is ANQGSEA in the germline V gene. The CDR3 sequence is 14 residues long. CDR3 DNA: TGCAGCGTTGAGACTAGCGGTTTCTACGATGAGCAGTTCTTC. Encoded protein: CSVETSGFYDEQFF.

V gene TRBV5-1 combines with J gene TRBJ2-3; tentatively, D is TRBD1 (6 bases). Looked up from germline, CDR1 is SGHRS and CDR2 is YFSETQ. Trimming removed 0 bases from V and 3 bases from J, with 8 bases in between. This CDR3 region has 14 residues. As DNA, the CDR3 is TGCGCCAGCAGCTTGGCGGGACAAACAGATACGCAGTATTTT. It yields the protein CASSLAGQTDTQYF.

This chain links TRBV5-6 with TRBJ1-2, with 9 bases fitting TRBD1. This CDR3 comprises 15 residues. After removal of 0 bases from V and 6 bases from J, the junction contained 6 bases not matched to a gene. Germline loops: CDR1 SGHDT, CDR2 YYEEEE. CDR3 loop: CASSLADRGRHGYTF. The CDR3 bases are TGTGCCAGCAGCTTGGCGGACAGGGGTCGTCATGGCTACACCTTC. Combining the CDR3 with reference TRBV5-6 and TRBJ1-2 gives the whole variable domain DAGVTQSPTHLIKTRGQQVTLRCSPKSGHDTVSWYQQALGQGPQFIFQYYEEEERQRGNFPDRFSGHQFPNYSSELNVNALLLGDSALYLCASSLADRGRHGYTFGSGTRLTVV.

The CDR3 spells CASGRAGQSYEQYF. The CDR3 DNA reads as TGTGCCAGCGGTAGAGCGGGGCAATCCTACGAGCAGTACTTC. V usage is TRBV6-5 and J usage is TRBJ2-7, with 7 positions matching TRBD2. The CDR3 is 14 amino acids. The junction had 8 bases not matched to a gene; V was cut back by 8 bases and J by 1 base. Per germline, CDR1 MNHEY and CDR2 SVGAGI.

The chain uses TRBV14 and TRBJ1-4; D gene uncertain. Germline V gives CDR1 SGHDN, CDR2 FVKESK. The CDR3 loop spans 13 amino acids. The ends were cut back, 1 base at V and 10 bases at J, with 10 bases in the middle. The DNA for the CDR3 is TGTGCCAGCAGCCAAGCCCGGATCGGAAAACTGTTTTTT. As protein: CASSQARIGKLFF.

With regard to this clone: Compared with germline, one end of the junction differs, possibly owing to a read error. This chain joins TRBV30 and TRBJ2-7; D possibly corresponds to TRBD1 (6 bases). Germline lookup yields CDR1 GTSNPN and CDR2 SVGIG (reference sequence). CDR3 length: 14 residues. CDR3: CARRSLTGPYEQYF. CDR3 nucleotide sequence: TGTGCCCGGAGATCACTAACAGGGCCGTACGAGCAGTACTTC.

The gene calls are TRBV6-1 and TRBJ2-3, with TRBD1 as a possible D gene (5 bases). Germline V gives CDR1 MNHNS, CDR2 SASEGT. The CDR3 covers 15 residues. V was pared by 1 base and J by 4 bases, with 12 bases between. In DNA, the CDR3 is TGTGCCAGCAGTGAAGTATGGGGCGACGCAGATACGCAGTATTTT. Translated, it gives CASSEVWGDADTQYF.

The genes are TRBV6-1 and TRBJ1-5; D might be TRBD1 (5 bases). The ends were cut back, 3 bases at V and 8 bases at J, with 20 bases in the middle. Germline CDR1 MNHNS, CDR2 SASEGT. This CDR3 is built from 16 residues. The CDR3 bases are TGTGCCAGCAGTGAGGGGACTGGGGCCAATATCAAGCCCCAGCATTTT. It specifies CASSEGTGANIKPQHF.

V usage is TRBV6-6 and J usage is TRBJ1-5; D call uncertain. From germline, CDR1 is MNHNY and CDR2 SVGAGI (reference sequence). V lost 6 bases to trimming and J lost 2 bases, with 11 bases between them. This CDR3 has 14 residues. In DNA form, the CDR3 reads TGTGCCAGCAGATACGAGCACCGCAATCAGCCCCAGCATTTT. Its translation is CASRYEHRNQPQHF.

The CDR3 DNA reads TGCGCCAGCAGTAAGGGAATGAACACTGAAGCTTTCTTT. Its protein is CASSKGMNTEAFF. V is TRBV5-1 and J is TRBJ1-1; D is undetermined. Germline CDR1 reads SGHRS; CDR2 reads YFSETQ. V dropped 5 bases and J dropped 0 bases, with 8 bases sitting between them. This CDR3 contains 13 residues.

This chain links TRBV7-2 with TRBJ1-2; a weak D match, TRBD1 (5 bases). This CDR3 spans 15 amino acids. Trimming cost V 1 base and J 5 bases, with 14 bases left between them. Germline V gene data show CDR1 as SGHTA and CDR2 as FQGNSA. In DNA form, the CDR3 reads TGTGCCAGCAGCTTAGGCCAGGGACCTTTGTATGGCTACACCTTC. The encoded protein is CASSLGQGPLYGYTF.

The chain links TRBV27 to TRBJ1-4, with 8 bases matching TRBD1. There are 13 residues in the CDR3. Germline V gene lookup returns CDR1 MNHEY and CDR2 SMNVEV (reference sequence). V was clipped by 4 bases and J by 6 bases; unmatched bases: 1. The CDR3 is CASSSDRDEKLFF. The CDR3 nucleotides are TGTGCCAGCAGTTCGGACAGGGATGAAAAACTGTTTTTT. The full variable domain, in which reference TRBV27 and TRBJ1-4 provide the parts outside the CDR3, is EAQVTQNPRYLITVTGKKLTVTCSQNMNHEYMSWYRQDPGLGLRQIYYSMNVEVTDKGDVPEGYKVSRKEKRNFPLILESPSPNQTSLYFCASSSDRDEKLFFGSGTQLSVL.

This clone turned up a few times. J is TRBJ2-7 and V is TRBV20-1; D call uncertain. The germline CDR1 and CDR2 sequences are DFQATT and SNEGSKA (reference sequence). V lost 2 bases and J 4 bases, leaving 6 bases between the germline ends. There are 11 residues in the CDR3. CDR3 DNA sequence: TGCAGTGCTAGACTTGTGTACGAGCAGTACTTC. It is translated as CSARLVYEQYF.

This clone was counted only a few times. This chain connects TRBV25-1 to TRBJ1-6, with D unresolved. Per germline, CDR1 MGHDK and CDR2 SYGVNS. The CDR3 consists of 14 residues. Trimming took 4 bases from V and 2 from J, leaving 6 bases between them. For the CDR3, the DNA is TGTGCCAGCAGTGGAAGACCCTATAATTCACCCCTCCACTTT. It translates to CASSGRPYNSPLHF.

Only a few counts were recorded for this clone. The CDR3 sequence is CASSFGLAGVQETQYF. The CDR3 DNA sequence: TGTGCCAGCAGCTTCGGACTAGCGGGAGTGCAAGAGACCCAGTACTTC. This rearrangement joins TRBV5-4 to TRBJ2-5; the match to TRBD2 covers 13 bases. With 2 bases clipped from V and 2 bases from J, the junction kept 3 bases outside the gene matches. The CDR3 has 16 residues. CDR1 and CDR2 (germline): SGHNT, YYREEE (reference sequence).

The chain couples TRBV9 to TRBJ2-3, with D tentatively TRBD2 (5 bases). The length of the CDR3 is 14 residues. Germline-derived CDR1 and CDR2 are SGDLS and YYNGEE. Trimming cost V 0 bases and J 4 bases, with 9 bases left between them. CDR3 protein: CASSVDRGADTQYF. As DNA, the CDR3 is TGTGCCAGCAGCGTAGACCGGGGTGCAGATACGCAGTATTTT.

As DNA, the CDR3 is TGCGCCAGCAGCTTGGACCCCTATGGCTACACCTTC. Translation gives CASSLDPYGYTF. The chain links TRBV5-1 to TRBJ1-2; unclear D gene. The CDR3 totals 12 residues. Germline loops: CDR1 SGHRS, CDR2 YFSETQ. V was clipped by 0 bases and J by 4 bases, with 4 bases between them.

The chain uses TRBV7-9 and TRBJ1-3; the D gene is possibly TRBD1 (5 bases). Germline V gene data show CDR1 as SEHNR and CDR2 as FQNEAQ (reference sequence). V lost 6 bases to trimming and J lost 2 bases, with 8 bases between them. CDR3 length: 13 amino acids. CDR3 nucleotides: TGTGCCAGCAGTCGACAGCCTGGAAACACCATATATTTT. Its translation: CASSRQPGNTIYF.

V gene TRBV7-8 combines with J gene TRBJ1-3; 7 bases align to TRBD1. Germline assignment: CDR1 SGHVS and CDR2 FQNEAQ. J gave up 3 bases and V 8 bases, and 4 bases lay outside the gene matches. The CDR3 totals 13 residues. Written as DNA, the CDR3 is TGTGCCAGCTCAAGGGGGCATGGAAACACCATATATTTT. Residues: CASSRGHGNTIYF.